Listed below are T cell receptor beta chains from one sample, sequenced in a study of T cell repertoires in aging, cancer and after chemotherapy. TCRdb reprocessed the multiplex PCR reads with MiXCR, giving one entry per CDR3 protein. The table includes roughly 3,200 distinct CDR3 sequences, 20% to 25% detected once. Sequencing input: blood. The receptors originated from a human donor with a blood cancer. Each CDR3 is given with its conserved first and last residue. The D gene is left open where the match is weak. Rows may omit the clone size; those that give it use once, few, many or a size class.

J gene: TRBJ2-1; D gene: TRBD2; V gene: TRBV7-6; clone size: few; CDR3 DNA: TGTGCCAGCAGCTCTAGCGGGGGAGCTTCCTACAATGAGCAGTTCTTC; CDR3 protein: CASSSSGGASYNEQFF
J gene: TRBJ2-5; D gene: TRBD2; V gene: TRBV27; clone size: medium-sized; CDR3 DNA: TGTGCCAGCATGGGGGGGGAGACCCAGTACTTC; CDR3 protein: CASMGGETQYF
J gene: TRBJ2-3; D gene: NA; V gene: TRBV25-1; clone size: NA; CDR3 DNA: TGTGCCAGCAGTCCCAGGGCAGGGGGGTTAGATATGCAGTATTTT; CDR3 protein: CASSPRAGGLDMQYF
J gene: TRBJ2-6; D gene: NA; V gene: TRBV30; clone size: medium-sized; CDR3 DNA: TGTGCCTGGAGTATTCAGGGAACCGGGGCCAACGTCCTGACTTTC; CDR3 protein: CAWSIQGTGANVLTF
J gene: TRBJ2-1; D gene: NA; V gene: TRBV20-1; clone size: NA; CDR3 DNA: TGCAGTGCTAGACTACGGGACGACCTCGGACGGAGGACGGGTGAGCAGTTCTTC; CDR3 protein: CSARLRDDLGRRTGEQFF
J gene: TRBJ2-7; D gene: NA; V gene: TRBV6-6; clone size: medium-sized; CDR3 DNA: TGTGCCAGCAGTAAAGGGGGTCACGAGCAGTACTTC; CDR3 protein: CASSKGGHEQYF
J gene: TRBJ1-3; D gene: NA; V gene: TRBV11-3; clone size: NA; CDR3 DNA: TGTGCCAGCAGCTTATTTGGCGGATCGGGCAGGGAGAGCTCTGGAAACACCATATATTTT; CDR3 protein: CASSLFGGSGRESSGNTIYF
J gene: TRBJ1-6; D gene: NA; V gene: TRBV6-6; clone size: medium-sized; CDR3 DNA: TGTGCCAGCAGGGACCGAACGGGACCAGTAAATTCACCCCTCCACTTT; CDR3 protein: CASRDRTGPVNSPLHF
J gene: TRBJ1-1; D gene: NA; V gene: TRBV12-3/TRBV12-4; clone size: medium-sized; CDR3 DNA: TGTGCCAGCAGCCTCTCCGGGACCAAGGGCAGGAGCACTGAAGCTTTCTTT; CDR3 protein: CASSLSGTKGRSTEAFF
J gene: TRBJ2-2; D gene: TRBD1; V gene: TRBV20-1; clone size: NA; CDR3 DNA: TGCAGTGCTAGTCTTGGGACAGTGGGGGAGCTGTTTTTT; CDR3 protein: CSASLGTVGELFF
J gene: TRBJ2-5; D gene: NA; V gene: TRBV12-3/TRBV12-4; clone size: medium-sized; CDR3 DNA: TGTGCCAGCAGTCCAGGGACCTCCCAAGAGACCCAGTACTTC; CDR3 protein: CASSPGTSQETQYF
J gene: TRBJ2-7; D gene: NA; V gene: TRBV15; clone size: medium-sized; CDR3 DNA: TGTGCCACCAGCAGCTTAAACCATCAGGCCTACGAGCAGTACTTC; CDR3 protein: CATSSLNHQAYEQYF
J gene: TRBJ2-5; D gene: NA; V gene: TRBV27; clone size: medium-sized; CDR3 DNA: TGTGCCAGCAGTTTACGGCAGGGCCTAGGGGAGACCCAGTACTTC; CDR3 protein: CASSLRQGLGETQYF
J gene: TRBJ1-2; D gene: NA; V gene: TRBV14; clone size: NA; CDR3 DNA: TGTGCCAGCAGCCCAAGCGGTAATTATGGCTACACCTTC; CDR3 protein: CASSPSGNYGYTF
J gene: TRBJ2-6; D gene: NA; V gene: TRBV7-2; clone size: NA; CDR3 DNA: TGTGCCAGCAGCTTAGCGGGGGGGCCGTCTGGGGCCAACGTCCTGACTTTC; CDR3 protein: CASSLAGGPSGANVLTF
J gene: TRBJ2-3; D gene: TRBD1; V gene: TRBV7-2; clone size: NA; CDR3 DNA: TGTGCCAGCAGCTTAGTCGGGACAGGGGGCTTCAGCACAGATACGCAGTATTTT; CDR3 protein: CASSLVGTGGFSTDTQYF
J gene: TRBJ1-5; D gene: NA; V gene: TRBV6-1; clone size: medium-sized; CDR3 DNA: TGTGCCAGCAGTGTGGGGGGATATAGCAATCAGCCCCAGCATTTT; CDR3 protein: CASSVGGYSNQPQHF
J gene: TRBJ1-1; D gene: NA; V gene: TRBV21-1; clone size: NA; CDR3 DNA: TGTGCCAGCAGCCCAGGACGTGGGGGGCAGCTCACTGAAGCTTTCTTT; CDR3 protein: CASSPGRGGQLTEAFF
J gene: TRBJ1-4; D gene: NA; V gene: TRBV6-2/TRBV6-3; clone size: few; CDR3 DNA: TGTGCCAGCAGTTACTCGAATTCCGGATCAACTAATGAAAAACTGTTTTTT; CDR3 protein: CASSYSNSGSTNEKLFF
J gene: TRBJ1-3; D gene: NA; V gene: TRBV6-5; clone size: NA; CDR3 DNA: TGTGCCAGCAGTTACTCGATCGGGGCAGGGTCCCAGGGTGGAAACACCATATATTTT; CDR3 protein: CASSYSIGAGSQGGNTIYF
J gene: TRBJ1-6; D gene: TRBD1; V gene: TRBV5-1; clone size: NA; CDR3 DNA: TGCGCCAGCAGCTTGTGGCCAGGGGGCGAGGGCTCACCCCTCCACTTT; CDR3 protein: CASSLWPGGEGSPLHF
J gene: TRBJ1-1; D gene: NA; V gene: TRBV5-6; clone size: medium-sized; CDR3 DNA: TGTGCCAGCAGCGTTAAACTCAGAGGTTTACCTGAAGCTTTCTTT; CDR3 protein: CASSVKLRGLPEAFF
J gene: TRBJ1-1; D gene: TRBD1; V gene: TRBV10-2; clone size: few; CDR3 DNA: TGCGCCAGCAGTCTAGGGACAGGGAACACTGAAGCTTTCTTT; CDR3 protein: CASSLGTGNTEAFF
J gene: TRBJ1-1; D gene: NA; V gene: TRBV5-1; clone size: few; CDR3 DNA: TGCGCCAGCAGCTTGGTAGTGGGGGCTGGATCGGCTGAAGCTTTCTTT; CDR3 protein: CASSLVVGAGSAEAFF
J gene: TRBJ2-3; D gene: NA; V gene: TRBV5-1; clone size: medium-sized; CDR3 DNA: TGCGCCAGCAGCTCCCACCCTAGGGGGAGCACAGATACGCAGTATTTT; CDR3 protein: CASSSHPRGSTDTQYF
J gene: TRBJ1-4; D gene: NA; V gene: TRBV12-3/TRBV12-4; clone size: few; CDR3 DNA: TGTGCCAGCAGCCCTACGTATCGCCCGGATGAAAAACTGTTTTTT; CDR3 protein: CASSPTYRPDEKLFF
J gene: TRBJ2-2; D gene: NA; V gene: TRBV27; clone size: medium-sized; CDR3 DNA: TGTGCCAGCAGTTTAGCGGGGAAGCCCGGGGAGCTGTTTTTT; CDR3 protein: CASSLAGKPGELFF
J gene: TRBJ2-7; D gene: TRBD1; V gene: TRBV5-1; clone size: few; CDR3 DNA: TGCGCCAGCAGAGGAGACAGGGGGGTCCTGGGCGAGCAGTACTTC; CDR3 protein: CASRGDRGVLGEQYF
J gene: TRBJ1-2; D gene: NA; V gene: TRBV6-2/TRBV6-3; clone size: medium-sized; CDR3 DNA: TGTGCCAGCAGTTACCGCAGTCAACTTGGCTACACCTTC; CDR3 protein: CASSYRSQLGYTF
J gene: TRBJ2-4; D gene: TRBD2; V gene: TRBV10-3; clone size: NA; CDR3 DNA: TGTGCCATCAGTTCGAAACTAGCGGAGGGGAACATTCAGTACTTC; CDR3 protein: CAISSKLAEGNIQYF
J gene: TRBJ2-6; D gene: NA; V gene: TRBV12-3/TRBV12-4; clone size: NA; CDR3 DNA: TGTGCCAGCAGTTTTGGGGCTGGGGCCAACGTCCTGACTTTC; CDR3 protein: CASSFGAGANVLTF
J gene: TRBJ2-6; D gene: NA; V gene: TRBV24-1; clone size: few; CDR3 DNA: TGTGCCACCGGTCCCTCAGGAACTTCTGGGGCCAACGTCCTGACTTTC; CDR3 protein: CATGPSGTSGANVLTF
J gene: TRBJ1-3; D gene: TRBD1; V gene: TRBV20-1; clone size: few; CDR3 DNA: TGCAGTGCCGGGACAGGGGCTGGAAACACCATATATTTT; CDR3 protein: CSAGTGAGNTIYF
J gene: TRBJ2-7; D gene: TRBD1; V gene: TRBV18; clone size: few; CDR3 DNA: TGTGCCAGCTCATCGTCCCGGGACAGGGATTGGACGAACGAGCAGTACTTC; CDR3 protein: CASSSSRDRDWTNEQYF
J gene: TRBJ2-3; D gene: NA; V gene: TRBV20-1; clone size: NA; CDR3 DNA: TGCAGTGCCTGCTTAGGGGGGCGGGGCCAGGATACGCAGTATTTT; CDR3 protein: CSACLGGRGQDTQYF
J gene: TRBJ2-1; D gene: NA; V gene: TRBV7-2; clone size: NA; CDR3 DNA: TGTGCCAGCAGCAAAGGACCAAACAATGAGCAGTTCTTC; CDR3 protein: CASSKGPNNEQFF
J gene: TRBJ2-7; D gene: NA; V gene: TRBV29-1; clone size: large; CDR3 DNA: TGCAGCATCTCGACTGACTCCTACGAGCAGTACTTC; CDR3 protein: CSISTDSYEQYF
J gene: TRBJ2-1; D gene: NA; V gene: TRBV20-1; clone size: medium-sized; CDR3 DNA: TGCAGTGCTAGAGTCGGGACATACAGCAATGAGCAGTTCTTC; CDR3 protein: CSARVGTYSNEQFF
J gene: TRBJ1-2; D gene: TRBD1; V gene: TRBV6-1; clone size: medium-sized; CDR3 DNA: TGTGCCAGCAGAAACAGGGGTGGCTACACCTTC; CDR3 protein: CASRNRGGYTF
J gene: TRBJ2-1; D gene: TRBD2; V gene: TRBV11-2; clone size: NA; CDR3 DNA: TGTGCCAGCAACCCCGGGGCTAGCGGGATGGTTGAGCAGTTCTTC; CDR3 protein: CASNPGASGMVEQFF
J gene: TRBJ1-6; D gene: TRBD1; V gene: TRBV5-4; clone size: medium-sized; CDR3 DNA: TGTGCCAGCAGCTTGGCCGGGGGACAGGGTGAGTCACCCCTCCACTTT; CDR3 protein: CASSLAGGQGESPLHF
J gene: TRBJ2-7; D gene: NA; V gene: TRBV27; clone size: medium-sized; CDR3 DNA: TGTGCCAGCAGTTTACTATCGGCCTACGAGCAGTACTTC; CDR3 protein: CASSLLSAYEQYF
J gene: TRBJ1-2; D gene: NA; V gene: TRBV30; clone size: large; CDR3 DNA: TGTGCCTGGAGTGTACCCCTTGAGGACGCTATCGGCTACACCTTC; CDR3 protein: CAWSVPLEDAIGYTF
J gene: TRBJ2-3; D gene: TRBD1; V gene: TRBV4-2; clone size: medium-sized; CDR3 DNA: TGTGCCAGCAGCCAAGATCCGGGACAGGGGGCAGATACGCAGTATTTT; CDR3 protein: CASSQDPGQGADTQYF
J gene: TRBJ1-1; D gene: NA; V gene: TRBV15; clone size: medium-sized; CDR3 DNA: TGTGCCACCAGCAGAGATCAGGGGCGATCGGCTTTCTTT; CDR3 protein: CATSRDQGRSAFF
J gene: TRBJ2-5; D gene: NA; V gene: TRBV30; clone size: NA; CDR3 DNA: TGTGCCTGGAACCGGGGAGACTCGGGAGAGACCCAGTGCTTC; CDR3 protein: CAWNRGDSGETQCF
J gene: TRBJ2-7; D gene: TRBD2; V gene: TRBV20-1; clone size: few; CDR3 DNA: TGCAGTGCTAGAGATCCGAGCGGGAGTCTTCTCTGGGAGCAGTACTTC; CDR3 protein: CSARDPSGSLLWEQYF
J gene: TRBJ2-3; D gene: TRBD2; V gene: TRBV27; clone size: NA; CDR3 DNA: TGTGCCAGCAGAATGCCGGGACTAGCGGGGGGGCCGGATACGCAGTATTTT; CDR3 protein: CASRMPGLAGGPDTQYF
J gene: TRBJ1-2; D gene: NA; V gene: TRBV5-1; clone size: few; CDR3 DNA: TGCGCCAGCAGCACCCAGGGTAACTATGGCTACACCTTC; CDR3 protein: CASSTQGNYGYTF
J gene: TRBJ2-3; D gene: NA; V gene: TRBV6-4; clone size: medium-sized; CDR3 DNA: TGTGCCAGCAGTACCGACAGCACAGATACGCAGTATTTT; CDR3 protein: CASSTDSTDTQYF
J gene: TRBJ1-2; D gene: TRBD1; V gene: TRBV20-1; clone size: few; CDR3 DNA: TGCAGTGCCCCCCTAGTCCAGACAGGGTCAGATGGCTACACCTTC; CDR3 protein: CSAPLVQTGSDGYTF
J gene: TRBJ1-4; D gene: TRBD1; V gene: TRBV12-3/TRBV12-4; clone size: NA; CDR3 DNA: TGTGCCAGCAGGCCTATACCCGGGACAGGGCTCGAAAAACTGTTTTTT; CDR3 protein: CASRPIPGTGLEKLFF
J gene: TRBJ2-3; D gene: TRBD2; V gene: TRBV10-1; clone size: medium-sized; CDR3 DNA: TGCGCCAGCAGTGGACTAGCGGGGGGCACAGATACGCAGTATTTT; CDR3 protein: CASSGLAGGTDTQYF
J gene: TRBJ2-4; D gene: NA; V gene: TRBV27; clone size: medium-sized; CDR3 DNA: TGTGCCAGCAGTTTGGGTACAGGGAAAGCCAAAAACATTCAGTACTTC; CDR3 protein: CASSLGTGKAKNIQYF